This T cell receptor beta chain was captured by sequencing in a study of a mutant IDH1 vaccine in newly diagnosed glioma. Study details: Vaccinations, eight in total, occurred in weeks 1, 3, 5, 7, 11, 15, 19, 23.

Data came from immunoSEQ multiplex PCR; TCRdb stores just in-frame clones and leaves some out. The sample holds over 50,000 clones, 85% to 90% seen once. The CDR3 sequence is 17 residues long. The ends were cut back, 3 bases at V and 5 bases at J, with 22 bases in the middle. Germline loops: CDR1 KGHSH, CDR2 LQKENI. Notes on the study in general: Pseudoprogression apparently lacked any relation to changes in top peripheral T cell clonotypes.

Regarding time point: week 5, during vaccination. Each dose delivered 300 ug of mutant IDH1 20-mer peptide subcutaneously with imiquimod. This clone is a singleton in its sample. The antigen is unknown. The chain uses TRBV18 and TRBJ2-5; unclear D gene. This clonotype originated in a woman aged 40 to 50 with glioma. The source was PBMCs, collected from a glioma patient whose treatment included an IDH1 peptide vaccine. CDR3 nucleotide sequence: TGTGCCAGCTCACCTAATTCCCCGAGCTCGGGTAGGGAGACCCAGTACTTC. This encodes CASSPNSPSSGRETQYF.